The 9 T cell receptor beta chains reported below all come from one sample, sequenced in a study of T cell repertoires in cytomegalovirus infection. Their antigens are not known. TCRdb recomputed calls from the reads with MiXCR, one row per CDR3 protein. The sample includes about 480,000 distinct CDR3 sequences, about 33% of them seen just once. Sequencing was performed on cultured PBMCs, taken from culture after CMV antigen stimulation. The receptor set was obtained from a human donor in good health (CMV status not recorded). Some clones in this sample may be carry-over from other donors' samples.

This chain connects TRBV7-9 to TRBJ2-7; 9 positions agree with TRBD1. CDR1 SEHNR and CDR2 FQNEAQ come from the germline V gene (reference sequence). This CDR3 is 15 amino acids long. J gave up 5 bases and V 5 bases, and 10 bases lay outside the gene matches. The CDR3 region is CASSLSGTGRHEQYF. CDR3 nucleotides: TGTGCCAGCAGCCTCTCCGGGACAGGGAGACACGAGCAGTACTTC.

The table lists this clonotype with a few counts. This rearrangement joins TRBV12-3 or TRBV12-4 to TRBJ2-3; 10 bases agree with TRBD2. The CDR3 covers 16 residues. Losses at the gene ends were 4 bases for V and 6 bases for J; bases not matched to a gene: 10. CDR3 DNA: TGTGCCAGCAGTTCCATAGCGGGAGGTACCACGGATACGCAGTATTTT. Amino acids: CASSSIAGGTTDTQYF.

The V and J genes are TRBV12-3 or TRBV12-4 and TRBJ1-2; D call uncertain. The CDR3 extends over 13 amino acids. V dropped 1 base and J dropped 3 bases, with 6 bases sitting between them. CDR3 bases: TGTGCCAGCAGTTTAGGCAGCTACTATGGCTACACCTTC. Protein product: CASSLGSYYGYTF.

This clonotype has a single count. The V gene is TRBV4-3, the J gene TRBJ1-1; D remains ambiguous. With 3 bases removed from V and 4 bases from J, the gap between germline ends came to 21 bases. CDR1 LGHNA and CDR2 YSLEER come from the germline V gene. CDR3 length: 17 amino acids. In DNA form, the CDR3 reads TGCGCCAGCAGCCAGGCCCCGGTCGGGGAACGGGGCACTGAAGCTTTCTTT. It codes for CASSQAPVGERGTEAFF.

This clonotype occurred a few times. This sequence joins TRBV10-3 and TRBJ2-5, with no clear D. The CDR3 contains 14 residues. Trimming removed 9 bases from V and 5 bases from J, with 19 bases in between. Looked up from germline, CDR1 is ENHRY and CDR2 is SYGVKD. CDR3 in amino acids: CAISNGQTPETQYF. For the CDR3, the DNA is TGTGCCATTAGTAACGGGCAGACCCCCGAGACCCAGTACTTC.

V is TRBV4-1 and J is TRBJ1-1, with D possibly TRBD1 on 5 matching bases. The V end lost 5 bases, the J end lost 5 bases, and 12 bases lay between the germline ends. The CDR3 extends over 13 amino acids. CDR1 MGHRA and CDR2 YSYEKL come from the germline V gene. The CDR3 loop reads CASSANRQTEAFF. The CDR3 coding sequence is TGCGCCAGCAGCGCAAACAGGCAGACTGAAGCTTTCTTT.

This clonotype has a handful of counts. V gene TRBV4-3 combines with J gene TRBJ2-2, with a weak D call TRBD2 (5 bases). Germline-derived CDR1 and CDR2 are LGHNA and YSLEER. The CDR3 has 15 residues. V was clipped by 1 base and J by 3 bases, with 9 bases between them. CDR3 DNA: TGCGCCAGCAGCCAAGCGTCGGGGTACACCGGGGAGCTGTTTTTT. This translates into CASSQASGYTGELFF.

The chain has TRBV4-1 and TRBJ1-5; D unclear. CDR3 length: 17 amino acids. CDR1 and CDR2 (germline): MGHRA, YSYEKL. Trimming stripped 0 bases from V and 0 bases from J, with 12 bases between. The CDR3 region is CASSQEGRSHSNQPQHF. Written as DNA, the CDR3 is TGCGCCAGCAGCCAAGAGGGCCGAAGTCATAGCAATCAGCCCCAGCATTTT.

This rearrangement joins TRBV27 to TRBJ2-7; no firm D call. V dropped 1 base and J dropped 0 bases, with 4 bases sitting between them. The CDR3 runs 13 residues. Per germline, CDR1 MNHEY and CDR2 SMNVEV (reference sequence). The CDR3 coding sequence is TGTGCCAGCAGTTTATTCCCCTCCTACGAGCAGTACTTC. This encodes CASSLFPSYEQYF.